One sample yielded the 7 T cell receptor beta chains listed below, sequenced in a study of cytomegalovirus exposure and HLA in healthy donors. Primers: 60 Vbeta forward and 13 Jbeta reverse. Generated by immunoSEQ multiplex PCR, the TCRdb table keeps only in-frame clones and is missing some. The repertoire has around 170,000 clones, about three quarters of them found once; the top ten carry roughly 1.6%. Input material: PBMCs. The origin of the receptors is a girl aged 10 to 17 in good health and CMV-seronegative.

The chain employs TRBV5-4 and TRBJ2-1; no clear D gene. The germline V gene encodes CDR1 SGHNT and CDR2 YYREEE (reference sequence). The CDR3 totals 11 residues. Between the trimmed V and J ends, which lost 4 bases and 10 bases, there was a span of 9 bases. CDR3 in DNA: TGTGCCAGCAGCCGCCTTAGAGAGCAGTTCTTC. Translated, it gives CASSRLREQFF.

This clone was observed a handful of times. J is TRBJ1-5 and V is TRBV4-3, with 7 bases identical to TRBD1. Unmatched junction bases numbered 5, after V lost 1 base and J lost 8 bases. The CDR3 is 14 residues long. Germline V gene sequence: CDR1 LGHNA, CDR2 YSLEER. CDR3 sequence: CASSQVDREEPQHF. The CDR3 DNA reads TGCGCCAGCAGCCAAGTAGACAGGGAGGAGCCCCAGCATTTT.

In DNA form, the CDR3 reads TGTGCCAGCAGCTTAAGGCGACAGGGGCGAACCTACGAGCAGTACTTC. It is translated as CASSLRRQGRTYEQYF. The rearrangement uses TRBV11-1 and TRBJ2-7, with 8 positions matching TRBD1. Germline values: CDR1 SGHAT, CDR2 FQDESV (reference sequence). CDR3 length: 16 amino acids. Losses at the gene ends were 2 bases for V and 2 bases for J; bases not matched to a gene: 8.

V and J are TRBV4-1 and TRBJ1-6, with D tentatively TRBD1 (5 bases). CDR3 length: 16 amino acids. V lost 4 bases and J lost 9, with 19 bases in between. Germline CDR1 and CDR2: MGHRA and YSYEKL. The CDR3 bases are TGCGCCAGCAGCCCTCTTGCGGGGGGAGTAGGTTCACCCCTCCACTTT. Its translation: CASSPLAGGVGSPLHF.

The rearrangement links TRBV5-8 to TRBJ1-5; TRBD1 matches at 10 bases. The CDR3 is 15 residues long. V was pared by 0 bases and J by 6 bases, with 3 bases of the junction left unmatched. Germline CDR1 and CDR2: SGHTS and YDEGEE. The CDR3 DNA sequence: TGTGCCAGCAGCTTGGCTGGGGACAGGGGTCAGCCCCAGCATTTT. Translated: CASSLAGDRGQPQHF.

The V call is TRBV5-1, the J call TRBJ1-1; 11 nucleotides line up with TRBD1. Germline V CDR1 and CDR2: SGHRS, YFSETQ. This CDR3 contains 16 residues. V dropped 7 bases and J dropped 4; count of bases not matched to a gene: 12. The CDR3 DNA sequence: TGCGCCAGCCGGACAGGGGGCGAAGTTGTGCGCACTGAAGCTTTCTTT. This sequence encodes CASRTGGEVVRTEAFF.

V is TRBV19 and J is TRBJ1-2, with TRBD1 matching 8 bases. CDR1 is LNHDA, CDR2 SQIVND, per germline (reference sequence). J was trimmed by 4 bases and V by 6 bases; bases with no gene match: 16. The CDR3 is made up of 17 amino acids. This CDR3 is CASSSRTGQPITYGYTF. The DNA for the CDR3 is TGTGCCAGTAGCTCCAGGACAGGGCAACCGATTACCTATGGCTACACCTTC. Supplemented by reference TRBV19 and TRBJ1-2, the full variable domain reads DGGITQSPKYLFRKEGQNVTLSCEQNLNHDAMYWYRQDPGQGLRLIYYSQIVNDFQKGDIAEGYSVSREKKESFPLTVTSAQKNPTAFYLCASSSRTGQPITYGYTFGSGTRLTVV.